Reported below is one T cell receptor beta chain. No antigen is known for it. The record originates from a study of cytomegalovirus exposure and HLA in healthy donors. General study points: A few V segments could not be told apart, such as TRBV6-2 and TRBV6-3, and were left out. On later analysis, the bulk of CMV-associated TCR beta chains appeared to be HLA-restricted.

Trimming cost V 4 bases and J 7 bases; bases outside gene matches: 16. CDR1 and CDR2 from the germline V gene are SGDLS and YYNGEE. The CDR3 extends over 17 amino acids. This PCR relied on a set of 60 Vbeta primers and 13 Jbeta primers. The assay was immunoSEQ multiplex PCR, and TCRdb's table has in-frame clones only and misses some. The table lists 150,000 to 200,000 clones, approximately 70% of them singletons. This clonotype was obtained from a man between 35 and 55 years old in good health and CMV-seropositive. The chain links TRBV9 to TRBJ2-7, with 11 bases identical to TRBD1. The sample consisted of PBMCs. CDR3 DNA sequence: TGTGCCAGCAGCAGGAGGACCGGGACAGGGGGTGGCGGGGAGCAGTACTTC. This encodes CASSRRTGTGGGGEQYF.